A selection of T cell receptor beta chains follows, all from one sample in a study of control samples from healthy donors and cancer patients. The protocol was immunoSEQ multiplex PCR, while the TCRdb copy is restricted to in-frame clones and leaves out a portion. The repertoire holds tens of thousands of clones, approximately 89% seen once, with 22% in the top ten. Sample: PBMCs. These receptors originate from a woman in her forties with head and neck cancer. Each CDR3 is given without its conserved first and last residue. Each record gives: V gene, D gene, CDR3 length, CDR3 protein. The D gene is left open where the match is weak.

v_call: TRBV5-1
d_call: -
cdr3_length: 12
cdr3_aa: ASSLSQNTGELF

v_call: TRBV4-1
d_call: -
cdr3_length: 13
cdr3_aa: ASSQELAVAYEQY

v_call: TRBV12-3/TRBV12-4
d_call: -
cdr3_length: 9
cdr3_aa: ASSWDYEQY

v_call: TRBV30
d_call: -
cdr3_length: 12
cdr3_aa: AWSLATVKNIQY

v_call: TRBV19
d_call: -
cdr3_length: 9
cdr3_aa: ASSIAGGYT

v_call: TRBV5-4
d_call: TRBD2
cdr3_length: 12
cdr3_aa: ASSPGGQAKTQY

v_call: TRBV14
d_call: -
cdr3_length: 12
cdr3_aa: ASREGGAGYEQY

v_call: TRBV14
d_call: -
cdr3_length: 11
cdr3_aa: ASSQVDNDEQY

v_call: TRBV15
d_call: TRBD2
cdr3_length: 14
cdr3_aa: ATSSLGTKIYNEQF

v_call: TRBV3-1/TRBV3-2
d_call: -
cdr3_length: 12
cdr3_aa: ASSQRENTGELF

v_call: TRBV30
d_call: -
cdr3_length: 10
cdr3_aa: AWRLVKGGYT

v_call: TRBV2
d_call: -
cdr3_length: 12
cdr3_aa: ASRGLPNTGELF

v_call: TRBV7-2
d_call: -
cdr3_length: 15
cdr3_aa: ASSLVARWGSGNTIY

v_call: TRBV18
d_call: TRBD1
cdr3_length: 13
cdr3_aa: ASSLEGAPNYGYT

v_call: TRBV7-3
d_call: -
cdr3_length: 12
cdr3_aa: ASSLTDGSYEQY

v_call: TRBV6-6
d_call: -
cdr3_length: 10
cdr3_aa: ASRAGTGELF

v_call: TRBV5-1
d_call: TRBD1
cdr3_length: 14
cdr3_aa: ASSLEDRFYNSPLH

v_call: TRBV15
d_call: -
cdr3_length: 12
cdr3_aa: ATSRGAQAYEQY

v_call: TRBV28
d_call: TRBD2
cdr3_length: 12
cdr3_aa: ASSATSGKETQY

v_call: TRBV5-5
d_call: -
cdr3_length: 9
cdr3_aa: ASSLMGEQY

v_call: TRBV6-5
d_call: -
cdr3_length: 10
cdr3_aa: ASKFLGGTQY

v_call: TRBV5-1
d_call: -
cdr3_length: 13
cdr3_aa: ASRRLGGEDTEAF

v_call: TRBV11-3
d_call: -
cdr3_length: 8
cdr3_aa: ASSDYGYT

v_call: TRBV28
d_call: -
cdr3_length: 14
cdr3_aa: ASSSTDSGRLYGYT

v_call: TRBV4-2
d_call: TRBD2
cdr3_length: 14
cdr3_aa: ASSQDRGLAGDTQY

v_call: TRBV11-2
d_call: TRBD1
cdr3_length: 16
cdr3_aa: ASSSLGDRSRRHTEAF

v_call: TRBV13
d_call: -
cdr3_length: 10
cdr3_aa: ASSPHSYEQY

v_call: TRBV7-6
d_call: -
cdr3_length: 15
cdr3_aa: ASSPYPRGVTNYGYT

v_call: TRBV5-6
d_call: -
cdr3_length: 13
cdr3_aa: ASSEAGTTNEKLF

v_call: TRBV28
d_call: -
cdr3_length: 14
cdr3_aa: ASSLFLAEMQETQY

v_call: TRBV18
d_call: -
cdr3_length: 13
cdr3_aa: ASSPLPQSANVLT

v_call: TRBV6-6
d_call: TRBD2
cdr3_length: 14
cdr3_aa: ASRKDSSGSLYEQY

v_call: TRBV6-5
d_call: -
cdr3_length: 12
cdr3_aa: ASRSDAQSLGYT

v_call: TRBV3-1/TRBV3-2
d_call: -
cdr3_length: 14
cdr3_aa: ASRKGPPEGYNEQF

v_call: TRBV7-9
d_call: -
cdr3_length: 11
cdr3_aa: ASSWGGSETQY

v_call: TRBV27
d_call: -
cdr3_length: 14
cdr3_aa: ASSLRGQTLVSEQF

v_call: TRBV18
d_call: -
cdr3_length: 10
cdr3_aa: ASSPRGETQY

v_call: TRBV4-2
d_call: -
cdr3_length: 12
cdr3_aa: ASSQDNLGYEQY

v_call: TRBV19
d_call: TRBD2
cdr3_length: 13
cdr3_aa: ASAYGASGIWEQY

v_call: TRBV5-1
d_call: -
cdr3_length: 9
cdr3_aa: ASSLQETQY

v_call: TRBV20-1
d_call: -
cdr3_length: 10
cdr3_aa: SASSGNYGYT

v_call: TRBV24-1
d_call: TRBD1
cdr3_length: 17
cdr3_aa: ATSDPRTRVGQTTDTQY

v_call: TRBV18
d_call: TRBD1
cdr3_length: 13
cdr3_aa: ASSPGTGKTYEQY

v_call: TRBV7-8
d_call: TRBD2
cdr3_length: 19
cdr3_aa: ASSLGLAGDAIQPSPDTQY

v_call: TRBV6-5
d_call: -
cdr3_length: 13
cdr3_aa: ASSPRGLGGNTIY